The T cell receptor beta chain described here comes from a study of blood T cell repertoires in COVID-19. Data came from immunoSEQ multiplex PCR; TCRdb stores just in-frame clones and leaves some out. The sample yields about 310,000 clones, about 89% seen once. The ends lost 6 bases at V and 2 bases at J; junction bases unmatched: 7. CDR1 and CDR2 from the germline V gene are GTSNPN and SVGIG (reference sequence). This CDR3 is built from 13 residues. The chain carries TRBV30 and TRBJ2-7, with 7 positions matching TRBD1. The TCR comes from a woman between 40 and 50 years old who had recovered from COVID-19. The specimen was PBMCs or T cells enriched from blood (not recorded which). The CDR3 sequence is CACTGTEAYEQYF. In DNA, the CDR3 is TGTGCCTGTACGGGGACAGAAGCCTACGAGCAGTACTTC. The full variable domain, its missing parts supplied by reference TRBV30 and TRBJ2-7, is SQTIHQWPATLVQPVGSPLSLECTVEGTSNPNLYWYRQAAGRGLQLLFYSVGIGQISSEVPQNLSASRPQDRQFILSSKKLLLSDSGFYLCACTGTEAYEQYFGPGTRLTVT.